This TCR beta chain appears in the sequencing data of a study of cytomegalovirus exposure and HLA in healthy donors. Study context: Earlier, 180 million or so T cells were analyzed, and approximately 110 million unique TCR beta sequences were found among them. Genotyping showed around four fifths of some 400 donors falling in the Caucasian-associated ancestry cluster.

Primers for the PCR totalled 60 Vbeta and 13 Jbeta. Here immunoSEQ multiplex PCR was the method, and the copy in TCRdb shows in-frame clones only, minus some. The data contain 150,000 to 200,000 clones, almost 85% of them singletons. There are 14 residues in the CDR3. Germline V gene sequence: CDR1 SGHVS, CDR2 FQNEAQ. Study outcomes and limitations: TCR beta V- and J-gene trimming was later associated with a missense DCLRE1C variant. Reported performance of the classifier showed diagnosis of cytomegalovirus status with high specificity and sensitivity.

A remark on this clone: The antigen is not known. One end of the junction does not line up with germline, which may come from a read error.

Sequencing used PBMCs. J is TRBJ1-2 and V is TRBV7-8; 7 bases fit TRBD1. This sequence originates from a woman between 45 and 65 years old in good health and CMV-seronegative. CDR3 residues: CANSSRTGPYGYTF. The CDR3 DNA is TGTGCCAACAGCTCCCGGACAGGCCCCTATGGCTACACCTTC.